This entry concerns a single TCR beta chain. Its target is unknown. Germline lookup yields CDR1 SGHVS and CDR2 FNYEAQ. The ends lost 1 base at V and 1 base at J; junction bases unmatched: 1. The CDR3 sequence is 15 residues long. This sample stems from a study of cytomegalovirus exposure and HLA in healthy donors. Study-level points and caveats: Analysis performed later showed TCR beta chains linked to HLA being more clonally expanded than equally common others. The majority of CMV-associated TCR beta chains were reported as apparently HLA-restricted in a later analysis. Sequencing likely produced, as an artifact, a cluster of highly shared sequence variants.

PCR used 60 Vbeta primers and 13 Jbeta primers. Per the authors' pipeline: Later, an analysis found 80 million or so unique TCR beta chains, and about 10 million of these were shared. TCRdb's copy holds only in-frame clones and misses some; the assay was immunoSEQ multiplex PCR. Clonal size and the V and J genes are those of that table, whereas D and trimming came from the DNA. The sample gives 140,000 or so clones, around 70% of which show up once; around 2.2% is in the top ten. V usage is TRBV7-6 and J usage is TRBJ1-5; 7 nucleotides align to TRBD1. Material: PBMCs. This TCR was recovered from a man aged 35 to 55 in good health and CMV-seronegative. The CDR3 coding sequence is TGTGCCAGCAGCTTAGGGGACAGAAGCAATCAGCCCCAGCATTTT. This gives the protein CASSLGDRSNQPQHF.